This record covers a single TCR beta chain. The PCR made use of 60 Vbeta and 13 Jbeta primers. Clones were sequenced by immunoSEQ multiplex PCR, and TCRdb holds only the in-frame ones, with some missing. The sample consists of 90,000 to 140,000 clones, roughly three quarters of them appearing once. The sample is drawn from a study of cytomegalovirus exposure and HLA in healthy donors. The receptor was derived from a man aged 35-49 years in good health and CMV-seronegative. The sequenced sample consisted of PBMCs.

The CDR3: CASSYGATDTQYF. The CDR3, as DNA: TGTGCCAGCAGTTACGGGGCGACAGATACGCAGTATTTT. The V gene is TRBV6-6, the J gene TRBJ2-3; perhaps TRBD1 as D (5 bases). CDR1 MNHNY and CDR2 SVGAGI come from the germline V gene (reference sequence). The CDR3 has 13 amino acids. Trimming cost V 2 bases and J 3 bases, with 6 bases left between them.